Presented here are 22 T cell receptor beta chains from one specimen sequenced in a study of blood T cell repertoires in COVID-19. The table came from immunoSEQ multiplex PCR; TCRdb's copy has only in-frame clones and leaves some out. The sample yields 260,000 or so clones, 87% seen once. The source material was PBMCs or T cells enriched from blood (not recorded which). The receptors stem from a young woman with acute COVID-19.

V usage is TRBV7-2 and J usage is TRBJ1-4; D remains unclear. Germline-derived CDR1 and CDR2 are SGHTA and FQGNSA. V was clipped by 5 bases and J by 0 bases, with 13 bases between them. The CDR3 covers 16 residues. CDR3 bases: TGTGCCAGCAGCCCCCATGAGCCCGCAACTAATGAAAAACTGTTTTTT. It translates to CASSPHEPATNEKLFF.

V usage is TRBV10-2 and J usage is TRBJ1-2; D gene ambiguous. V dropped 0 bases and J dropped 9 bases, with 11 bases sitting between them. This CDR3 is 13 amino acids long. Germline lookup yields CDR1 WSHSY and CDR2 SAAADI. The chain's CDR3 is CASSESTLQSYTF. In DNA, the CDR3 is TGCGCCAGCAGTGAGTCGACTCTGCAGAGCTACACCTTC.

Here the CDR3 reads CASSRGQAAGNTIYF. The CDR3 bases are TGTGCCAGCAGCAGAGGACAGGCTGCTGGAAACACCATATATTTT. The chain uses TRBV6-5 and TRBJ1-3, with 7 positions matching TRBD1. V lost 6 bases and J lost 2; bases outside the gene matches: 7. Germline V gene data show CDR1 as MNHEY and CDR2 as SVGAGI. The CDR3 covers 15 residues.

This sequence joins TRBV19 and TRBJ1-2; weak D call: TRBD1 (5 bases). Germline assignment: CDR1 LNHDA and CDR2 SQIVND (reference sequence). Trimming stripped 9 bases from V and 4 bases from J, with 15 bases between. The CDR3 is 13 amino acids. CDR3 residues: CASAGGPAYGYTF. The CDR3 nucleotides are TGTGCCAGCGCCGGGGGACCGGCCTATGGCTACACCTTC.

This chain links TRBV3-1 (or the pseudogene TRBV3-2) with TRBJ2-6, with 10 bases that match TRBD2. Germline assignment: CDR1 LGHDT and CDR2 YNNKEL (reference sequence). The CDR3 spans 21 residues. V was clipped by 4 bases and J by 2 bases; unmatched bases: 17. The CDR3 region is CASSPKLSKAGGPAGANVLTF. The CDR3 bases are TGTGCCAGCAGCCCAAAATTATCCAAAGCGGGGGGGCCTGCTGGGGCCAACGTCCTGACTTTC.

This chain joins TRBV3-1 (or the pseudogene TRBV3-2) and TRBJ2-7; unclear D gene. This CDR3 is built from 16 residues. V lost 2 bases, J lost 6 bases, and 20 bases lay in between. Germline CDR1 LGHDT, CDR2 YNNKEL (reference sequence). CDR3 coding DNA: TGTGCCAGCAGCCAACACAGCTCGGCGCTCTCTCCCGAGCAGTACTTC. Encoded protein: CASSQHSSALSPEQYF.

The chain combines TRBV19 with TRBJ1-2; perhaps TRBD1 as D (5 bases). The V end lost 7 bases, the J end lost 7 bases, and 13 bases lay between the germline ends. CDR1 is LNHDA, CDR2 SQIVND, per germline (reference sequence). The CDR3 runs to 12 residues. CDR3 in DNA: TGTGCCAGTAATAAACACAGGCTTGGCTACACCTTC. This sequence encodes CASNKHRLGYTF.

The J gene is TRBJ2-7, the V gene TRBV6-2 or TRBV6-3; TRBD1 might be the D (5 bases). Germline V gene data show CDR1 as MNHEY and CDR2 as SVGEGT. The CDR3 is 19 amino acids. The ends were cut back, 4 bases at V and 0 bases at J, with 25 bases in the middle. The CDR3 sequence: CASSSSTVWGLRSSYEQYF. CDR3 DNA: TGTGCCAGCAGTTCCTCAACCGTATGGGGCCTGAGAAGCTCCTACGAGCAGTACTTC.

This chain connects TRBV28 to TRBJ2-2, with D perhaps matching TRBD1 (5 bases). The CDR3 has 19 residues. Germline lookup yields CDR1 MDHEN and CDR2 SYDVKM. The ends were cut back, 6 bases at V and 0 bases at J, with 23 bases in the middle. The CDR3 region has the DNA TGTGCCAGCAGCCACGTTAGATGGGTAGGGGAAACGAACACCGGGGAGCTGTTTTTT. It specifies CASSHVRWVGETNTGELFF.

The chain carries TRBV7-9 and TRBJ1-3; a possible D gene is TRBD1 (5 bases). CDR3 size: 15 residues. Germline CDR1 SEHNR, CDR2 FQNEAQ (reference sequence). With 6 bases removed from V and 0 bases from J, the gap between germline ends came to 12 bases. The CDR3 is CASRQMTASGNTIYF. The CDR3 DNA follows: TGTGCCAGCAGACAAATGACAGCCTCTGGAAACACCATATATTTT.

The J gene is TRBJ2-7, the V gene TRBV5-1; D is possibly TRBD1 (6 bases). Between the trimmed V and J ends, which lost 2 bases and 7 bases, there was a span of 19 bases. The CDR3 extends over 15 amino acids. In germline, CDR1 is SGHRS, CDR2 YFSETQ. The CDR3 loop is CASSFSAVRGLEQYF. The CDR3 DNA reads TGCGCCAGCAGCTTCTCAGCGGTCAGGGGCTTGGAGCAGTACTTC.

The chain couples TRBV6-2 or TRBV6-3 to TRBJ2-1; 9 nucleotides match TRBD2. Germline-derived CDR1 and CDR2 are MNHEY and SVGEGT. The CDR3 consists of 18 residues. Germline trimming cut 6 bases from V and 4 bases from J; bases unmatched to any gene: 16. The CDR3 coding sequence is TGTGCCAGCAGCACCTCGGGAGCGGGGGGTCGCCGATACAATGAGCAGTTCTTC. This encodes CASSTSGAGGRRYNEQFF.

V gene TRBV9 combines with J gene TRBJ1-1; D unclear. The germline CDR1 and CDR2 sequences are SGDLS and YYNGEE. The germline V and J ends were trimmed by 4 bases and 4 bases, with 17 bases remaining between them. This CDR3 is 15 amino acids long. CDR3 DNA: TGTGCCAGCAGCCCAACTTTTGCCGGCGGCACTGAAGCTTTCTTT. This gives the protein CASSPTFAGGTEAFF. The complete variable domain, with remaining parts taken from reference TRBV9 and TRBJ1-1, reads DSGVTQTPKHLITATGQRVTLRCSPRSGDLSVYWYQQSLDQGLQFLIQYYNGEERAKGNILERFSAQQFPDLHSELNLSSLELGDSALYFCASSPTFAGGTEAFFGQGTRLTVV.

This chain uses TRBV11-3 with TRBJ2-2, with D perhaps matching TRBD1 (6 bases). There are 16 residues in the CDR3. V was pared by 3 bases and J by 1 base, with 12 bases between. CDR1 and CDR2 (germline): SGHNT, YENEEA. The CDR3: CASSFQQGGNTGELFF. The CDR3 region has the DNA TGTGCCAGCAGCTTCCAACAGGGTGGGAACACCGGGGAGCTGTTTTTT.

The chain employs TRBV3-1 (or the pseudogene TRBV3-2) and TRBJ2-3; a possible D gene is TRBD2 (5 bases). Trimming pared 0 bases from V and 5 bases from J, leaving 18 bases between. Germline V CDR1 and CDR2: LGHDT, YNNKEL (reference sequence). The CDR3 is 17 amino acids. This chain's CDR3 is CASSQDPGGSLKDTQYF. In nucleotides, the CDR3 is TGTGCCAGCAGCCAAGATCCAGGCGGGTCCCTCAAAGATACGCAGTATTTT.

This chain joins TRBV15 and TRBJ1-1; weak D call: TRBD1 (5 bases). CDR1 is LNHNV, CDR2 YYDKDF, per germline (reference sequence). The CDR3 contains 13 residues. V lost 8 bases and J 7 bases, leaving 17 bases between the germline ends. The CDR3 bases are TGTGCCACCCGGGGACTAGGCCAGGTTGAAGCTTTCTTT. Protein sequence: CATRGLGQVEAFF.

V is TRBV11-2 and J is TRBJ2-5; unclear D gene. Trimming took 2 bases from V and 1 from J, leaving 8 bases between them. The CDR3 runs to 14 residues. Germline V gene data show CDR1 as SGHAT and CDR2 as FQNNGV. The CDR3 region is CASSLYGGQETQYF. The DNA of the CDR3 is TGTGCCAGCAGCTTATATGGCGGCCAAGAGACCCAGTACTTC.

CDR3 DNA sequence: TGTGCCAGCAGCCTAGATACAGGGGTTTCTGAAGCTTTCTTT. Amino acid sequence: CASSLDTGVSEAFF. The chain links TRBV2 to TRBJ1-1; 7 positions agree with TRBD1. CDR1 and CDR2 from the germline V gene are SNHLY and FYNNEI. Trimming at V came to 6 bases and at J to 6 bases, leaving 10 bases not matched to a gene. This CDR3 is 14 amino acids long.

In its sample, this clone was seen many times. This rearrangement joins TRBV7-9 to TRBJ1-6, with 7 bases aligning to TRBD1. The CDR3 is 13 residues long. Germline CDR1 reads SEHNR; CDR2 reads FQNEAQ (reference sequence). The junction had 8 bases not matched to a gene; V was cut back by 4 bases and J by 14 bases. CDR3 amino acids: CASSSTTGWTLHF. The CDR3 DNA reads TGTGCCAGCAGCTCGACGACAGGGTGGACCCTCCACTTT.

CDR3 nucleotides: TGCGCCAGCAGTCAACTTAGGACTTTCTACGAGCAGTACTTC. Protein product: CASSQLRTFYEQYF. The rearrangement links TRBV23-1 to TRBJ2-7; TRBD2 might be the D (5 bases). TRBV23-1 is classed as an ORF, of uncertain function. The length of the CDR3 is 14 residues. With 2 bases removed from V and 3 bases from J, the gap between germline ends came to 11 bases.

The chain combines TRBV6-5 with TRBJ2-3; 7 bases line up with TRBD2. CDR3 length: 15 amino acids. CDR1 MNHEY and CDR2 SVGAGI come from the germline V gene. With 2 bases clipped from V and 3 bases from J, the junction kept 5 bases outside the gene matches. CDR3 region: CASSYGTGGTDTQYF. The DNA of the CDR3 is TGTGCCAGCAGTTACGGTACGGGGGGAACAGATACGCAGTATTTT.

This rearrangement joins TRBV6-1 to TRBJ1-1; 11 nucleotides agree with TRBD1. CDR3 length: 17 amino acids. Germline loops: CDR1 MNHNS, CDR2 SASEGT. V lost 4 bases to trimming and J lost 0 bases; unmatched junction nucleotides: 7. The CDR3 DNA follows: TGTGCCAGCAGTGTTAGGGACAGGGGGACATTGAACACTGAAGCTTTCTTT. This codes for CASSVRDRGTLNTEAFF.